Here is one T cell receptor beta chain with its context. This entry belongs to a study of blood T cell repertoires in COVID-19. Study-level information: Samples taken during acute and convalescent COVID-19 were collected in the United States, Italy and Spain.

In the source study's methods: Nucleated cell counts were estimated from reference gene primer amplification. Repertoires were generated with immunoSEQ multiplex PCR, while TCRdb's copy carries only in-frame clones and drops some. V and J calls plus clone size are reproduced from that table; the DNA served to infer D and trimming. The data show fewer than 200,000 clones, with about 80% seen just once and around 2% held by the top ten. Germline CDR1 reads LNHDA; CDR2 reads SQIVND (reference sequence). The CDR3 is 14 residues long. V was clipped by 4 bases and J by 2 bases, with 9 bases between them. This rearrangement joins TRBV19 to TRBJ1-5, with D maybe TRBD1 (5 bases). The sample comprised peripheral blood. This receptor was obtained from a woman aged 80 or over with acute or convalescent COVID-19. The CDR3 nucleotides read TGTGCCAGTAGTACTCAGGGTGGCAATCAGCCCCAGCATTTT. Translation gives CASSTQGGNQPQHF.